This T cell receptor beta chain was obtained from a study of spatial heterogeneity in lung cancer. Study-level findings and limits: Counts of expanded alpha and beta TCRs within tumors tracked the tumor nonsynonymous mutation count.

MiXCR was run by TCRdb on the 5' RACE reads, yielding one entry per CDR3 protein. The profile shows around 7,500 distinct CDR3 sequences, approximately 17% of them singletons. Concerning this clonotype itself: Its cognate antigen is unknown. It may be a read error: a sequence one base away is much more abundant.

CDR1 and CDR2 from the germline V gene are MNHNS and SASEGT. The CDR3 sequence is 15 residues long. With V trimmed by 5 bases and J by 6 bases, 10 bases remained unmatched. Time point reported: sample taken at primary tumor resection. The chain employs TRBV6-1 and TRBJ2-1; TRBD1 matches at 7 bases. The origin of this receptor is a female donor with early-stage non-small cell lung cancer. This specimen consisted of lung tumor tissue, obtained at surgery. The DNA for the CDR3 is TGTGCCAGCAGTACTTCCGGGACAGACTTCAATGAGCAGTTCTTC. It encodes CASSTSGTDFNEQFF.